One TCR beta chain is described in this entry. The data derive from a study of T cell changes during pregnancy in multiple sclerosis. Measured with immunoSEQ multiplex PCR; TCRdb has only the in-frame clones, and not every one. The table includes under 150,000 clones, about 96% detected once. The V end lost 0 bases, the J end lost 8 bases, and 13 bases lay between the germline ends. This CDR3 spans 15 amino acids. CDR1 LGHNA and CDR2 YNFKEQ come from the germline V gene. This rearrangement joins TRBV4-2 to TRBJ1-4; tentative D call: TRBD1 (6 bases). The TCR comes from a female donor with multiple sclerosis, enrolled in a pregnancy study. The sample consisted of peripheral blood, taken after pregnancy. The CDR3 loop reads CASSQEGRGEEKLFF. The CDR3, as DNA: TGTGCCAGCAGCCAAGAAGGGAGGGGGGAAGAAAAACTGTTTTTT.